The 24 T cell receptor beta chains reported below all come from one sample, sequenced in a study of T cells in localized non-small cell lung cancer (dated by TCRdb to 2020 to 2022). The library was generated by the immunoSEQ multiplex PCR assay. As stored in TCRdb, this immuneACCESS dataset retains in-frame rearrangements with V and J assigned. A fraction of the clones does not appear; measured against another copy, unresolved V genes explain less than half of the discrepancy, and the remainder lacks a known reason. A total of around 54,000 clones appear in this sample, about nine tenths of them only once. The ten largest clones take up 15% to 20% of the sample. The specimen was peripheral blood, collected before any cancer treatment. The receptors were gathered from a male donor at least 60 years old with stage III squamous cell lung carcinoma.

The chain has TRBV6-5 and TRBJ2-7, with unresolved D. Trimming left V 0 bases short and J 3 bases short, with 12 bases between. The germline V gene encodes CDR1 MNHEY and CDR2 SVGAGI. The CDR3 has 15 residues. In DNA, the CDR3 is TGTGCCAGCAGTTACTCGGGCAGGACGGACTACGAGCAGTACTTC. It yields the protein CASSYSGRTDYEQYF.

The genes are TRBV7-9 and TRBJ2-3; weak D call: TRBD1 (5 bases). This CDR3 has 12 amino acids. Per the germline V gene, CDR1 is SEHNR and CDR2 is FQNEAQ (reference sequence). V shed 5 bases and J shed 6 bases, with 9 bases lying between them. CDR3 bases: TGTGCCAGCAGCCCCAGGGTGGATACGCAGTATTTT. It is translated as CASSPRVDTQYF.

The V call is TRBV5-1, the J call TRBJ2-7; TRBD2 might be the D (5 bases). In germline, CDR1 is SGHRS, CDR2 YFSETQ. The V end was cut by 5 bases, the J end by 0 bases, with 6 bases between. This CDR3 is built from 12 residues. As DNA, the CDR3 is TGCGCCAGCAGTGGGAGCTCCTACGAGCAGTACTTC. It yields the protein CASSGSSYEQYF.

The chain links TRBV6-1 to TRBJ2-2; TRBD1 is a possible D gene (5 bases). The CDR3 consists of 15 residues. V dropped 0 bases and J dropped 5 bases, with 10 bases sitting between them. CDR1 and CDR2 (germline): MNHNS, SASEGT. CDR3 sequence reads: CASSEAAGSTGELFF. In nucleotides, the CDR3 is TGTGCCAGCAGTGAAGCGGCAGGGTCTACCGGGGAGCTGTTTTTT.

This clone was picked up one time. The rearrangement links TRBV19 to TRBJ1-4; TRBD1 is a possible D gene (5 bases). V was shortened by 5 bases and J by 8 bases, with 18 bases between the two germline ends. CDR1 is LNHDA and CDR2 is SQIVND in the germline V gene (reference sequence). This CDR3 comprises 15 residues. CDR3 sequence: CASSGGLHLDEKLFF. The CDR3 DNA follows: TGTGCCAGTAGTGGGGGACTGCACTTAGACGAAAAACTGTTTTTT.

The rearrangement uses TRBV5-1 and TRBJ1-2; 8 bases fit TRBD1. CDR1 and CDR2 (germline): SGHRS, YFSETQ. The trim removed 4 bases at V and 5 bases at J, leaving 4 bases unmatched. This CDR3 comprises 13 residues. In nucleotides, the CDR3 is TGCGCCAGCAGCCCGGACAGGGATTATGGCTACACCTTC. Protein product: CASSPDRDYGYTF.

CDR3 region: CASSQSPSTGGAGNEQFF. DNA for the CDR3: TGCGCCAGCAGCCAGAGTCCCTCTACAGGGGGGGCGGGCAATGAGCAGTTCTTC. This chain links TRBV4-3 with TRBJ2-1; perhaps TRBD1 as D (8 bases). The V and J ends lost 3 bases and 6 bases respectively, with 24 bases between them. CDR3 size: 18 residues. Germline V gene lookup returns CDR1 LGHNA and CDR2 YSLEER.

The V call is TRBV5-4, the J call TRBJ2-3, with a tentative D call TRBD2 (5 bases). The germline V gene has CDR1 SGHNT and CDR2 YYREEE (reference sequence). The V end lost 2 bases, the J end lost 0 bases, and 13 bases lay between the germline ends. The CDR3 has 16 residues. DNA for the CDR3: TGTGCCAGCAGCTTACCCCGGGGATATAGCACAGATACGCAGTATTTT. This sequence encodes CASSLPRGYSTDTQYF. The variable domain in full, completed from reference TRBV5-4 and TRBJ2-3, reads ETGVTQSPTHLIKTRGQQVTLRCSSQSGHNTVSWYQQALGQGPQFIFQYYREEENGRGNFPPRFSGLQFPNYSSELNVNALELDDSALYLCASSLPRGYSTDTQYFGPGTRLTVL.

This chain connects TRBV7-2 to TRBJ1-1; D may be TRBD1 (5 bases). The CDR3 loop spans 14 amino acids. The V gene lost 5 bases and the J gene lost 4 bases, with 14 bases spanning the gap. Germline V gives CDR1 SGHTA, CDR2 FQGNSA. CDR3 loop: CASSPGGYLTEAFF. CDR3 DNA sequence: TGTGCCAGCAGCCCCGGGGGGTACCTCACTGAAGCTTTCTTT. Full variable domain (rest looked up from reference TRBV7-2 and TRBJ1-1): GAGVSQSPSNKVTEKGKDVELRCDPISGHTALYWYRQSLGQGLEFLIYFQGNSAPDKSGLPSDRFSAERTGGSVSTLTIQRTQQEDSAVYLCASSPGGYLTEAFFGQGTRLTVV.

The chain is built from TRBV7-3 and TRBJ2-5; no clear D. The V gene lost 6 bases and the J gene lost 5 bases, with 10 bases spanning the gap. The CDR3 consists of 12 residues. Germline loops: CDR1 SGHTA, CDR2 FQGTGA. The CDR3 nucleotides read TGTGCCAGCAGTCGGGTTGGTGAGACCCAGTACTTC. Translation gives CASSRVGETQYF.

The chain joins TRBV5-5 to TRBJ2-5, with D possibly being TRBD1 or TRBD2 (5 bases each). The length of the CDR3 is 14 residues. Trimming cost V 3 bases and J 2 bases, with 11 bases left between them. Germline lookup yields CDR1 SGHKS and CDR2 YYEKEE (reference sequence). The chain's CDR3 is CASSWGSLQETQYF. CDR3 sequence (DNA): TGTGCCAGCAGCTGGGGGTCGCTTCAAGAGACCCAGTACTTC.

The J gene is TRBJ2-5, the V gene TRBV6-6, with TRBD1 matching over 8 bases. Germline lookup yields CDR1 MNHNY and CDR2 SVGAGI (reference sequence). Losses at the gene ends were 5 bases for V and 5 bases for J; bases not matched to a gene: 10. The CDR3 length is 15 residues. The CDR3 is CASSPGQGAVETQYF. CDR3 bases: TGTGCCAGCAGTCCCGGACAGGGTGCCGTGGAGACCCAGTACTTC.

The rearrangement joins TRBV18 to TRBJ2-5, with 10 bases that match TRBD1. V lost 5 bases to trimming and J lost 5 bases; unmatched junction nucleotides: 5. Germline CDR1 and CDR2: KGHSH and LQKENI. The CDR3 totals 14 residues. The CDR3 DNA reads TGTGCCAGCTCAGCGACAGGGGGCTATGAGACCCAGTACTTC. It translates to CASSATGGYETQYF.

This clone was seen once. This chain links TRBV25-1 with TRBJ2-7, with D tentatively TRBD1 (5 bases). Looked up from germline, CDR1 is MGHDK and CDR2 is SYGVNS. The V and J ends lost 0 bases and 5 bases respectively, with 8 bases between them. The CDR3 extends over 13 amino acids. The CDR3 sequence: CASSEYGADEQYF. CDR3 bases: TGTGCCAGCAGTGAATATGGGGCGGACGAGCAGTACTTC.

The chain combines TRBV4-1 with TRBJ2-1; D might be TRBD2 (6 bases). The CDR3 consists of 14 residues. CDR1 is MGHRA, CDR2 YSYEKL, per germline. Trimming left V 2 bases short and J 4 bases short, with 9 bases between. This chain's CDR3 is CASSQPSAYNEQFF. The CDR3, as DNA: TGCGCCAGCAGCCAACCTAGCGCTTACAATGAGCAGTTCTTC.

The chain combines TRBV7-9 with TRBJ1-1, with D perhaps matching TRBD1 (5 bases). Germline loops: CDR1 SEHNR, CDR2 FQNEAQ (reference sequence). The CDR3 has 15 amino acids. V was pared by 1 base and J by 3 bases, with 12 bases between. CDR3 sequence (DNA): TGTGCCAGCAGCTTAGACTCGGCAGGGCACACTGAAGCTTTCTTT. Protein: CASSLDSAGHTEAFF.

V usage is TRBV15 and J usage is TRBJ2-5, with 9 bases matching TRBD2. The germline CDR1 and CDR2 sequences are LNHNV and YYDKDF (reference sequence). The CDR3 is 16 amino acids. J gave up 0 bases and V 1 base, and 3 bases lay outside the gene matches. The CDR3 sequence: CATSRGTSGHQETQYF. In nucleotides, the CDR3 is TGTGCCACCAGCAGAGGAACTAGCGGGCACCAAGAGACCCAGTACTTC.

This chain connects TRBV6-1 to TRBJ2-6, with D perhaps matching TRBD1 (6 bases). CDR1 and CDR2 (germline): MNHNS, SASEGT. V lost 0 bases, J lost 4 bases, and 16 bases lay in between. The CDR3 runs to 18 residues. DNA of the CDR3: TGTGCCAGCAGTGAAGCGTTGCAGGGGAGTTTAGGGGCCAACGTCCTGACTTTC. Translated: CASSEALQGSLGANVLTF.

V and J are TRBV20-1 and TRBJ2-3; 7 bases are a match to TRBD2. V lost 6 bases and J lost 12; bases outside the gene matches: 6. The CDR3 loop spans 10 amino acids. The germline V gene encodes CDR1 DFQATT and CDR2 SNEGSKA (reference sequence). CDR3 coding DNA: TGCAGTGCCCCCGGACTAGAACAGTATTTT. It codes for CSAPGLEQYF.

This clone is a singleton in its sample. This sequence joins TRBV6-5 and TRBJ2-5; no reliable D call. V was shortened by 0 bases and J by 2 bases, with 13 bases between the two germline ends. This CDR3 spans 16 amino acids. Germline assignment: CDR1 MNHEY and CDR2 SVGAGI. The CDR3 loop reads CASSYSSAPKQETQYF. CDR3 sequence (DNA): TGTGCCAGCAGTTACTCGAGCGCGCCTAAACAAGAGACCCAGTACTTC.

J is TRBJ1-3 and V is TRBV2; D may be TRBD1 (5 bases). There are 14 residues in the CDR3. V gave up 4 bases and J gave up 3 bases, with 10 bases separating them. Per the germline V gene, CDR1 is SNHLY and CDR2 is FYNNEI. For the CDR3, the DNA is TGTGCCAGCAGTGCGGGGGAAGGTGGAAACACCATATATTTT. It translates to CASSAGEGGNTIYF.

The V and J genes are TRBV5-1 and TRBJ2-2; the D is unclear. The V end lost 2 bases, the J end lost 7 bases, and 27 bases lay between the germline ends. There are 19 residues in the CDR3. Germline CDR1 and CDR2: SGHRS and YFSETQ. DNA of the CDR3: TGCGCCAGCAGCTTTGACCCTGGACGGGTTAAGTCCGGCGGCGGGGAGCTGTTTTTT. This translates into CASSFDPGRVKSGGGELFF.

The gene calls are TRBV5-1 and TRBJ2-1; weak D call: TRBD2 (5 bases). Looked up from germline, CDR1 is SGHRS and CDR2 is YFSETQ. V lost 2 bases, J lost 10 bases, and 16 bases lay in between. The CDR3 runs to 14 residues. CDR3 coding DNA: TGCGCCAGCAGCTTTCGATCCTTCGGGGTAGAGCAGTTCTTC. Protein sequence: CASSFRSFGVEQFF.

This clone is labeled as medium-sized (0.01 to 0.1%). The J gene is TRBJ2-4, the V gene TRBV6-5; D is unclear. The length of the CDR3 is 16 residues. With 4 bases removed from V and 0 bases from J, the gap between germline ends came to 13 bases. Germline loops: CDR1 MNHEY, CDR2 SVGAGI. The CDR3 loop is CASSFPNVLAKNIQYF. The CDR3 DNA reads TGTGCCAGCAGTTTCCCAAATGTCTTAGCCAAAAACATTCAGTACTTC.